This TCR beta chain was sequenced during a study of T cell clones after liver transplantation. About the study: A pre-transplant mixed lymphocyte reaction with TCRbeta sequencing defined graft-donor-reactive clones followed in post-transplant blood. Three of the eight recipients were HCV-positive; the rest had non-autoimmune, non-viral transplant indications.

Repertoires were generated with immunoSEQ multiplex PCR, while TCRdb's copy carries only in-frame clones and drops some. The sample lists tens of thousands of clones; 85% to 95% were seen once. The V end lost 5 bases, the J end lost 6 bases, and 14 bases lay between the germline ends. Germline V gene data show CDR1 as SGHNT and CDR2 as YENEEA. CDR3 length: 14 residues. V gene TRBV11-3 combines with J gene TRBJ2-1; either TRBD1 or TRBD2 may supply D (5 bases each). The specimen comprised CD4+ T cells from blood, sampled approximately 25 months after liver transplant. The clonotype was recovered from a human patient who received a liver transplant. Some of these T cells may belong to the graft donor. The CDR3 sequence: CASSPGRGVNEQFF. In DNA, the CDR3 is TGTGCCAGCAGCCCTGGCCGGGGCGTCAATGAGCAGTTCTTC.